This TCR beta chain derives from a study of STAT3 mutations in large granular lymphocyte leukemia. In the study overall: Roughly half of the longitudinally sequenced T-LGLL patients carried detectable canonical activating STAT3 mutations. More than half of T-LGLL patients received immunosuppressive therapy. Regarding the study as a whole: A small but highly pathogenic clone may have been missed. Every T-LGLL patient had at least one immunodominant TCRbeta clonotype.

Produced via immunoSEQ multiplex PCR; TCRdb's table is partial and in-frame only. Here the sample spans a few thousand clones, 35% to 45% being singletons. A remark on this clone: Its antigen is undetermined.

The CDR3 spans 15 residues. V was clipped by 0 bases and J by 4 bases; unmatched bases: 3. CDR1 and CDR2 (germline): SGHRS, YFSETQ. The TCR originated in a man aged 45 to 65 with T-cell large granular lymphocyte leukemia. Some clones in this sample may be carry-over from other donors' samples. J is TRBJ1-1 and V is TRBV5-1; 10 bases are shared with TRBD1. Sequencing used peripheral blood mononuclear cells. The CDR3 reads CASSLGGTGATEAFF. For the CDR3, the DNA is TGCGCCAGCAGCTTGGGCGGGACAGGGGCCACTGAAGCTTTCTTT.